The 7 T cell receptor beta chains below come from one sample, sequenced in a study of T-cell reconstitution after alpha-beta-depleted transplantation in children. Using unique molecular identifiers, the investigators prepared the TCRbeta library. A single record per CDR3 protein comes from TCRdb applying MiXCR to the PCR reads. Of hundreds of thousands of distinct CDR3 sequences listed, around 10% are singletons. The sequenced sample was peripheral blood, obtained 180 days after TCRalphabeta/CD19-depleted stem cell transplant. These TCRs come from a male patient under 10 years old who had a stem cell transplant for chronic granulomatous disease, so the T cells may come from the graft donor.

This clonotype was counted many times. The CDR3 bases are TGTGCCAGCAGCGTAGGGTCGGGAGGAGGTTACGAGCAGTACTTC. Protein sequence: CASSVGSGGGYEQYF. V and J are TRBV9 and TRBJ2-7; 7 nucleotides match TRBD2. The CDR3 sequence is 15 residues long. Germline CDR1 and CDR2: SGDLS and YYNGEE. With V trimmed by 0 bases and J by 4 bases, 7 bases remained unmatched.

This clonotype was seen repeatedly, ten times or more. The chain recombines TRBV15 with TRBJ2-1; 7 bases map to TRBD2. Germline V lookup: CDR1 LNHNV, CDR2 YYDKDF (reference sequence). Trimming removed 1 base from V and 6 bases from J; junction bases left unmatched: 6. The CDR3 extends over 15 amino acids. The CDR3: CATSRVETSSNEQFF. For the CDR3, the DNA is TGTGCCACCAGCAGAGTTGAGACTAGCAGCAATGAGCAGTTCTTC. Complete variable domain (other parts from reference TRBV15 and TRBJ2-1): DAMVIQNPRYQVTQFGKPVTLSCSQTLNHNVMYWYQQKSSQAPKLLFHYYDKDFNNEADTPDNFQSRRPNTSFCFLDIRSPGLGDTAMYLCATSRVETSSNEQFFGPGTRLTVL.

Ten or more counts support this clonotype. The V gene is TRBV7-6, the J gene TRBJ1-5; D not certain. This CDR3 is 12 amino acids long. The germline gives CDR1 SGHVS, CDR2 FNYEAQ. V was pared by 3 bases and J by 8 bases, with 8 bases between. In DNA, the CDR3 is TGTGCCAGCAGCTTGGGGAGTGAGCCCCAGCATTTT. Protein: CASSLGSEPQHF.

This clonotype came up many times. The chain employs TRBV29-1 and TRBJ2-7; D not certain. Germline-derived CDR1 and CDR2 are SQVTM and ANQGSEA. The CDR3 loop spans 14 amino acids. Trimming left V 4 bases short and J 2 bases short, with 15 bases between. CDR3 region: CSVVGGVRPYEQYF. CDR3 coding DNA: TGCAGCGTTGTGGGCGGTGTAAGGCCCTACGAGCAGTACTTC.

This clonotype has ten or more counts. The chain recombines TRBV6-2 or TRBV6-3 with TRBJ2-1; D gene unclear. The CDR3 has 15 residues. The V and J ends lost 2 bases and 0 bases respectively, with 8 bases between them. Germline V gives CDR1 MNHEY, CDR2 SVGEGT. The CDR3 reads CASSYGRSSYNEQFF. Written as DNA, the CDR3 is TGTGCCAGCAGTTACGGAAGGAGCTCCTACAATGAGCAGTTCTTC.

This clonotype was seen many times. This chain connects TRBV12-3 or TRBV12-4 to TRBJ2-2, with 10 positions matching TRBD2. This CDR3 region has 15 residues. V shed 7 bases and J 6 bases; nucleotides not matched to a gene: 8. The DNA of the CDR3 is TGTGCCAGCAAATTACTAGCGGGGTTGGCCGGGGAGCTGTTTTTT. Encoded protein: CASKLLAGLAGELFF.

This clonotype was counted many times. In DNA, the CDR3 is TGCGCCAGCACCTGGGCCCCCGGGGAGCTGTTTTTT. Protein sequence: CASTWAPGELFF. The rearrangement uses TRBV5-1 and TRBJ2-2, with unresolved D. The CDR3 extends over 12 amino acids. Between the trimmed V and J ends, which lost 6 bases and 6 bases, there was a span of 9 bases. Germline V gives CDR1 SGHRS, CDR2 YFSETQ.